The 26 T cell receptor beta chains listed next were all sequenced from one sample in a study of T-cell reconstitution after alpha-beta-depleted transplantation in children. Researchers prepared the TCRbeta library using unique molecular identifiers, the study reports. One entry per CDR3 protein results from TCRdb running MiXCR on the PCR reads. The data show 7,500 to 8,500 distinct CDR3 sequences, 30% seen once. Sequenced here: peripheral blood, sampled 60 days after TCRalphabeta/CD19-depleted stem cell transplant. The receptors shown here come from a boy under two years old who had a stem cell transplant for SCID, so the T cells may come from the graft donor.

This clonotype appeared a few times. The V call is TRBV5-6, the J call TRBJ2-3; no clear D gene. V was trimmed by 3 bases and J by 2 bases, leaving 10 bases between them. The length of the CDR3 is 14 residues. Germline CDR1 is SGHDT and CDR2 is YYEEEE. The chain's CDR3 is CASSYSPLTDTQYF. In nucleotides, the CDR3 is TGTGCCAGCAGCTACAGTCCCCTCACAGATACGCAGTATTTT.

Relative to its sample, this clonotype is medium-sized. The chain uses TRBV7-3 and TRBJ1-5; maybe TRBD1 (6 bases). CDR3 length: 14 residues. Germline CDR1 is SGHTA and CDR2 is FQGTGA. V was shortened by 7 bases and J by 3 bases, with 13 bases between the two germline ends. The DNA of the CDR3 is TGTGCCAGCATTCCGGACAGCGTCAATCAGCCCCAGCATTTT. It translates to CASIPDSVNQPQHF.

V is TRBV29-1 and J is TRBJ2-7; 8 nucleotides align to TRBD1. J gave up 4 bases and V 2 bases, and 10 bases lay outside the gene matches. The CDR3 sequence is 15 residues long. CDR1 is SQVTM and CDR2 is ANQGSEA in the germline V gene. The CDR3 loop reads CSVEWRAGGEYEQYF. CDR3 sequence (DNA): TGCAGCGTTGAATGGAGGGCAGGGGGCGAGTACGAGCAGTACTTC.

Sample share makes this clonotype medium-sized. The chain employs TRBV12-3 or TRBV12-4 and TRBJ1-6; no reliable D call. The CDR3 has 16 amino acids. The germline V and J ends were trimmed by 6 bases and 0 bases, with 12 bases remaining between them. The chain's CDR3 is CASRITHLSYNSPLHF. In nucleotides, the CDR3 is TGTGCCAGCAGAATCACACACCTCTCCTATAATTCACCCCTCCACTTT.

By its share, this clonotype is medium-sized. The chain carries TRBV20-1 and TRBJ1-5, with D perhaps TRBD1 (6 bases). Trimming stripped 2 bases from V and 3 bases from J, with 14 bases between. CDR1 is DFQATT, CDR2 SNEGSKA, per germline (reference sequence). The CDR3 runs to 15 residues. CDR3 region: CSARPGQGNNQPQHF. DNA of the CDR3: TGCAGTGCTAGACCCGGGCAGGGGAACAATCAGCCCCAGCATTTT.

Details on this clonotype: At one of its ends the junction is not consistent with the germline gene, which may arise from a read error. The chain is built from TRBV7-8 and TRBJ2-2; D is unresolved. Per germline, CDR1 SGHVS and CDR2 FQNEAQ. The CDR3 length is 15 residues. The CDR3 region has the DNA TGTGCCAGCAGCTTAGCGACGGGCCCCACCAGGGAGCTGTTTTTT. Its protein is CASSLATGPTRELFF.

This clonotype came up many times. The rearrangement links TRBV4-1 to TRBJ2-3; 13 nucleotides align to TRBD2. Germline CDR1 and CDR2: MGHRA and YSYEKL. The CDR3 totals 15 residues. Trimming took 6 bases from V and 1 from J; bases not matched to a gene: 1. The CDR3 spells CASRLAGGRTDTQYF. CDR3 DNA: TGCGCCAGCAGACTAGCGGGGGGGCGCACAGATACGCAGTATTTT.

This clonotype came up many times. The chain employs TRBV5-1 and TRBJ1-4; TRBD1 matches 8 bases. Germline V lookup: CDR1 SGHRS, CDR2 YFSETQ. The trim removed 5 bases at V and 7 bases at J, leaving 16 bases unmatched. The CDR3 runs to 17 residues. In DNA form, the CDR3 reads TGCGCCAGCAGACGGACAGGGTGGAATAGGAATAGTGAAAAACTGTTTTTT. Translated: CASRRTGWNRNSEKLFF. The full variable domain, in which reference TRBV5-1 and TRBJ1-4 provide the parts outside the CDR3, is KAGVTQTPRYLIKTRGQQVTLSCSPISGHRSVSWYQQTPGQGLQFLFEYFSETQRNKGNFPGRFSGRQFSNSRSEMNVSTLELGDSALYLCASRRTGWNRNSEKLFFGSGTQLSVL.

V gene TRBV5-4 combines with J gene TRBJ2-3; D is tentatively TRBD1 or TRBD2 (5 bases each). Trimming cost V 4 bases and J 1 base, with 10 bases left between them. The CDR3 runs to 14 residues. The germline CDR1 and CDR2 sequences are SGHNT and YYREEE (reference sequence). CDR3: CASSRDPRTDTQYF. CDR3 coding DNA: TGTGCCAGCAGCCGGGACCCACGCACAGATACGCAGTATTTT.

The J gene is TRBJ2-7, the V gene TRBV12-3 or TRBV12-4, with TRBD2 matching over 8 bases. There are 17 residues in the CDR3. With V trimmed by 5 bases and J by 1 base, 13 bases remained unmatched. For the CDR3, the DNA is TGTGCCAGCAGTAAACCGGGTCTACTAGCGGAGTCCTACGAGCAGTACTTC. Translated, it gives CASSKPGLLAESYEQYF.

In its sample, this clonotype is medium-sized. Compared with germline, one end of the junction differs, possibly owing to a read error. The chain joins TRBV5-1 to TRBJ1-2; D perhaps matches TRBD1 (6 bases). The CDR3 length is 13 residues. The germline gives CDR1 SGHRS, CDR2 YFSETQ. The CDR3 DNA follows: TGCGCCAGCAGCTTGGCCCGGGGGGGCCGGGCCTCCTTC. Its protein is CASSLARGGRASF.

In its sample, this clonotype ranks as medium-sized. V usage is TRBV7-9 and J usage is TRBJ1-2; 7 bases are a match to TRBD1. The CDR3 has 15 amino acids. V was pared by 5 bases and J by 8 bases, with 14 bases of the junction left unmatched. CDR1 is SEHNR, CDR2 FQNEAQ, per germline (reference sequence). The CDR3 reads CASSLRDSGSRGYTF. DNA of the CDR3: TGTGCCAGCAGCCTACGGGACAGTGGCTCTAGGGGCTACACCTTC.

By share, this clonotype counts as medium-sized. V gene TRBV10-3 combines with J gene TRBJ1-2; D is possibly TRBD1 (5 bases). Germline V gene lookup returns CDR1 ENHRY and CDR2 SYGVKD. Deletions cut 6 bases from V and 3 bases from J, with 11 bases between. CDR3 length equals 13 residues. In DNA form, the CDR3 reads TGTGCCATCAGCGTTCTGGGGGACTATGGCTACACCTTC. Its translation: CAISVLGDYGYTF.

By share of the sample, this clonotype is medium-sized. V is TRBV5-5 and J is TRBJ1-2; D is unresolved. The CDR3 consists of 12 residues. Germline V gene lookup returns CDR1 SGHKS and CDR2 YYEKEE (reference sequence). V lost 3 bases and J lost 4, with 7 bases in between. Here the CDR3 reads CASSSDLYGYTF. CDR3 sequence (DNA): TGTGCCAGCAGCTCAGACCTCTATGGCTACACCTTC.

By share, this clonotype ranks as medium-sized. V gene TRBV3-1 combines with J gene TRBJ2-2; 10 bases are a match to TRBD1. V lost 3 bases to trimming and J lost 3 bases; unmatched junction nucleotides: 7. Germline assignment: CDR1 LGHDT and CDR2 YNNKEL (reference sequence). The length of the CDR3 is 17 residues. For the CDR3, the DNA is TGTGCCAGCAGCCACCTCGACAGGGGGCGCGACACCGGGGAGCTGTTTTTT. Protein: CASSHLDRGRDTGELFF.

The gene calls are TRBV12-3 or TRBV12-4 and TRBJ2-3; D might be TRBD2 (5 bases). V gave up 4 bases and J gave up 5 bases, with 7 bases separating them. The CDR3 is made up of 12 amino acids. The CDR3: CASSWTEDTQYF. In DNA form, the CDR3 reads TGTGCCAGCAGTTGGACTGAAGATACGCAGTATTTT.

Remarks on this clonotype: It may be a read error: a sequence one base away is much more abundant. The V and J genes are TRBV5-4 and TRBJ2-1; the match to TRBD1 covers 7 bases. The germline gives CDR1 SGHNT, CDR2 YYREEE (reference sequence). The CDR3 contains 13 residues. In DNA, the CDR3 is TGTGCCAGCGGCTTAACAGGGGTAAGAGAGCAGTTCTTC. Its translation: CASGLTGVREQFF.

This clonotype counts as medium-sized. This sequence joins TRBV5-1 and TRBJ1-3; TRBD1 is a possible D gene (5 bases). V dropped 1 base and J dropped 0 bases, with 5 bases sitting between them. The CDR3 has 14 amino acids. The germline V gene has CDR1 SGHRS and CDR2 YFSETQ. DNA for the CDR3: TGCGCCAGCAGCTTGCAGGGCTCTGGAAACACCATATATTTT. It encodes CASSLQGSGNTIYF.

This clonotype is categorized as large. Written as DNA, the CDR3 is TGCGCCAGCAGCCGTATCGTCCAAGAGACCCAGTACTTC. This gives the protein CASSRIVQETQYF. This chain joins TRBV5-1 and TRBJ2-5; D remains ambiguous. CDR3 length: 13 amino acids. Germline V gene sequence: CDR1 SGHRS, CDR2 YFSETQ. With 4 bases removed from V and 1 base from J, the gap between germline ends came to 8 bases.

By its share, this clonotype is medium-sized. This rearrangement joins TRBV6-2 or TRBV6-3 to TRBJ1-2; TRBD1 aligns across 7 bases. The germline CDR1 and CDR2 sequences are MNHEY and SVGEGT. Unmatched junction bases numbered 8, after V lost 6 bases and J lost 4 bases. There are 14 residues in the CDR3. CDR3 in DNA: TGTGCCAGCAGGCGATACAGGGGTGGCTATGGCTACACCTTC. Translation gives CASRRYRGGYGYTF.

This clonotype is medium-sized. The CDR3 region is CASSELDEKLFF. CDR3 in DNA: TGTGCCAGCAGTGAACTCGATGAAAAACTGTTTTTT. The rearrangement links TRBV25-1 to TRBJ1-4; no reliable D call. Germline V gene lookup returns CDR1 MGHDK and CDR2 SYGVNS. The CDR3 spans 12 residues. Deletions cut 2 bases from V and 6 bases from J, with 4 bases between.

V is TRBV27 and J is TRBJ1-4; no firm D call. V shed 0 bases and J shed 6 bases, with 8 bases lying between them. This CDR3 contains 14 residues. CDR1 MNHEY and CDR2 SMNVEV come from the germline V gene (reference sequence). Here the CDR3 DNA reads TGTGCCAGCAGTTTATCGAAGTCTTATGAAAAACTGTTTTTT. This encodes CASSLSKSYEKLFF. Together with reference TRBV27 and TRBJ1-4, the CDR3 gives the full variable domain: EAQVTQNPRYLITVTGKKLTVTCSQNMNHEYMSWYRQDPGLGLRQIYYSMNVEVTDKGDVPEGYKVSRKEKRNFPLILESPSPNQTSLYFCASSLSKSYEKLFFGSGTQLSVL.

The rearrangement joins TRBV3-1 to TRBJ2-1; TRBD2 matches at 7 bases. V shed 8 bases and J 2 bases; nucleotides not matched to a gene: 15. Germline lookup yields CDR1 LGHDT and CDR2 YNNKEL (reference sequence). The CDR3 has 17 amino acids. CDR3 DNA sequence: TGTGCCAGCTCCAAGGAGGGCCAGCGGGAACCCTACAATGAGCAGTTCTTC. It translates to CASSKEGQREPYNEQFF.

In this sample, this clonotype is medium-sized. The chain recombines TRBV12-3 or TRBV12-4 with TRBJ1-1, with D possibly matching TRBD1 (6 bases). The CDR3 contains 14 residues. Between the trimmed V and J ends, which lost 5 bases and 4 bases, there was a span of 14 bases. The CDR3 DNA sequence: TGTGCCAGCAGTGCACCGGACAGATCCACTGAAGCTTTCTTT. Its translation: CASSAPDRSTEAFF.

This clonotype was detected a few times. This CDR3 is CSARDSVAGGPGEQYF. The CDR3 nucleotides are TGCAGTGCTAGAGATTCTGTAGCGGGAGGGCCGGGTGAGCAGTACTTC. V usage is TRBV20-1 and J usage is TRBJ2-7; 11 bases fit TRBD2. This CDR3 has 16 residues. Losses at the gene ends were 0 bases for V and 7 bases for J; bases not matched to a gene: 11. Germline V gene lookup returns CDR1 DFQATT and CDR2 SNEGSKA (reference sequence).

This clonotype was observed a few times. The chain couples TRBV5-1 to TRBJ2-7; TRBD2 agrees at 14 bases. V lost 7 bases, J lost 4 bases, and 10 bases stayed unmatched. The V gene's germline CDR1 is SGHRS and CDR2 YFSETQ. This CDR3 spans 16 amino acids. The CDR3, as DNA: TGCGCCAGCGGTCCGGGACTAGCGGGAGAATCGTACGAGCAGTACTTC. Translated, it gives CASGPGLAGESYEQYF.